One and the same sample provided the 30 T cell receptor beta chains below, sequenced in a study of T cell responses to AZD1222 COVID-19 vaccine. The protocol was immunoSEQ multiplex PCR, while the TCRdb copy is restricted to in-frame clones and leaves out a portion. The profile shows around 75,000 clones, more than 75% of them singletons. The sample in question was peripheral blood, obtained on day 0 of AZD1222 vaccination. The receptors were sampled from an adult in good health.

This rearrangement joins TRBV5-4 to TRBJ1-3; perhaps TRBD1 as D (6 bases). The V and J ends lost 3 bases and 3 bases respectively, with 10 bases between them. Germline CDR1 SGHNT, CDR2 YYREEE (reference sequence). The CDR3 covers 14 residues. The CDR3 loop is CASSSGTLGNTIYF. The DNA of the CDR3 is TGTGCCAGCAGCTCCGGGACACTTGGAAACACCATATATTTT.

The J gene is TRBJ2-7, the V gene TRBV10-3; 12 bases fit TRBD1. Germline V CDR1 and CDR2: ENHRY, SYGVKD. Losses at the gene ends were 9 bases for V and 4 bases for J; bases not matched to a gene: 4. The CDR3 spans 13 residues. The CDR3 nucleotides read TGTGCCATTGGGACAGGGGGCTCTTACGAGCAGTACTTC. Translating it yields CAIGTGGSYEQYF.

The chain joins TRBV7-9 to TRBJ2-7; possibly TRBD1 for D (6 bases). The V and J ends lost 3 bases and 0 bases respectively, with 15 bases between them. The germline V gene encodes CDR1 SEHNR and CDR2 FQNEAQ (reference sequence). This CDR3 contains 16 residues. The CDR3 sequence is CASSFSSDSNSYEQYF. The CDR3 DNA reads as TGTGCCAGCAGCTTCTCATCGGACAGTAACTCCTACGAGCAGTACTTC.

The chain couples TRBV3-1 (or the pseudogene TRBV3-2) to TRBJ2-7; a possible D gene is TRBD2 (5 bases). Between the trimmed V and J ends, which lost 4 bases and 4 bases, there was a span of 11 bases. The germline V gene encodes CDR1 LGHDT and CDR2 YNNKEL (reference sequence). The CDR3 is made up of 13 amino acids. CDR3 nucleotides: TGTGCCAGCAGCCCCCCTAGCAGGTACGAGCAGTACTTC. Translated, it gives CASSPPSRYEQYF.

This rearrangement joins TRBV18 to TRBJ1-1; possible D gene TRBD1, 6 bases. Trimming left V 8 bases short and J 4 bases short, with 14 bases between. Germline CDR1 KGHSH, CDR2 LQKENI. This CDR3 contains 13 residues. The CDR3 sequence is CASKGVVATEAFF. The CDR3 nucleotides are TGTGCCAGCAAGGGGGTAGTAGCCACTGAAGCTTTCTTT. Combining the CDR3 with reference TRBV18 and TRBJ1-1 gives the whole variable domain NAGVMQNPRHLVRRRGQEARLRCSPMKGHSHVYWYRQLPEEGLKFMVYLQKENIIDESGMPKERFSAEFPKEGPSILRIQQVVRGDSAAYFCASKGVVATEAFFGQGTRLTVV.

This clone has a handful of counts. The chain is built from TRBV13 and TRBJ2-5; possibly TRBD2 for D (7 bases). The V gene lost 6 bases and the J gene lost 4 bases, with 15 bases spanning the gap. Germline V gene data show CDR1 as PRHDT and CDR2 as FYEKMQ (reference sequence). This CDR3 region has 14 residues. The CDR3 nucleotides are TGTGCCAGCAGTGGGGGAGGGGGAATAGAGACCCAGTACTTC. It yields the protein CASSGGGGIETQYF.

The V call is TRBV6-6, the J call TRBJ1-3; TRBD1 might be the D (5 bases). CDR3 size: 15 residues. Germline assignment: CDR1 MNHNY and CDR2 SVGAGI (reference sequence). The V and J ends lost 6 bases and 2 bases respectively, with 14 bases between them. CDR3 DNA sequence: TGTGCCAGCAGGTTTCCCCAGGGTGCTGGAAACACCATATATTTT. Protein: CASRFPQGAGNTIYF.

The chain links TRBV5-6 to TRBJ1-1, with unresolved D. The CDR3 is 16 residues long. Germline-derived CDR1 and CDR2 are SGHDT and YYEEEE. Trimming left V 0 bases short and J 1 base short, with 13 bases between. The CDR3 region is CASSLVSQPQNTEAFF. As DNA, the CDR3 is TGTGCCAGCAGCTTGGTCAGTCAACCACAGAACACTGAAGCTTTCTTT.

This chain uses TRBV6-5 with TRBJ2-7; 7 nucleotides agree with TRBD2. This CDR3 comprises 12 residues. From germline, CDR1 is MNHEY and CDR2 SVGAGI. Here the CDR3 DNA reads TGTACCCTAGCGGCGAGCTCCTACGAGCAGTACTTC. Translating it yields CTLAASSYEQYF.

The V gene is TRBV7-9, the J gene TRBJ1-5; D unresolved. Trimming took off 5 bases at V and 11 bases at J, with 16 bases between the two ends. The germline V gene has CDR1 SEHNR and CDR2 FQNEAQ (reference sequence). This CDR3 has 13 amino acids. The CDR3 DNA reads as TGTGCCAGCAGCGTCAACACCCTGCACGCCCAGCATTTT. This gives the protein CASSVNTLHAQHF.

This rearrangement joins TRBV6-5 to TRBJ1-1; 8 bases line up with TRBD1. CDR1 and CDR2 from the germline V gene are MNHEY and SVGAGI. The CDR3 totals 13 residues. Trimming at V came to 4 bases and at J to 7 bases, leaving 5 bases not matched to a gene. CDR3 amino acids: CASSLTGDGEAFF. In DNA, the CDR3 is TGTGCCAGCAGTTTGACAGGGGACGGTGAAGCTTTCTTT.

This rearrangement joins TRBV7-9 to TRBJ2-3, with D possibly called TRBD1 or TRBD2 (5 bases each). Per germline, CDR1 SEHNR and CDR2 FQNEAQ (reference sequence). The V and J ends lost 0 bases and 1 base respectively, with 14 bases between them. The CDR3 sequence is 17 residues long. The CDR3 sequence is CASSLAQGWDGTDTQYF. As DNA, the CDR3 is TGTGCCAGCAGCTTAGCGCAGGGCTGGGACGGCACAGATACGCAGTATTTT.

The chain links TRBV24-1 to TRBJ2-1; possible D gene TRBD2, 7 bases. Germline loops: CDR1 KGHDR, CDR2 SFDVKD. CDR3 length: 16 amino acids. V lost 5 bases and J lost 9, with 22 bases in between. The CDR3 loop reads CATSVPTGGPLGEQFF. CDR3 bases: TGTGCCACCAGTGTCCCAACGGGGGGCCCTCTAGGTGAGCAGTTCTTC.

V gene TRBV7-2 combines with J gene TRBJ2-3; either TRBD1 or TRBD2 may supply D (6 bases each). Germline assignment: CDR1 SGHTA and CDR2 FQGNSA. The CDR3 extends over 17 amino acids. The germline V and J ends were trimmed by 2 bases and 6 bases, with 21 bases remaining between them. CDR3 region: CASSLRDSNRAGDTQYF. In nucleotides, the CDR3 is TGTGCCAGCAGCTTAAGGGACTCTAACAGGGCAGGGGATACGCAGTATTTT.

V and J are TRBV28 and TRBJ1-2; D is uncertain. The V gene lost 5 bases and the J gene lost 4 bases, with 8 bases spanning the gap. The CDR3 is 12 amino acids. Germline assignment: CDR1 MDHEN and CDR2 SYDVKM. This CDR3 is CASSQQLYGYTF. The CDR3 nucleotides read TGTGCCAGCAGTCAACAGCTCTATGGCTACACCTTC.

This clone was found once. The V and J genes are TRBV24-1 and TRBJ1-2, with D unclear. Germline V gene data show CDR1 as KGHDR and CDR2 as SFDVKD. The CDR3 is 14 amino acids. Deletions cut 4 bases from V and 6 bases from J, with 14 bases between. Here the CDR3 DNA reads TGTGCCACCAGTGACTCTAACCATGAGGATGGCTACACCTTC. It yields the protein CATSDSNHEDGYTF.

J is TRBJ1-2 and V is TRBV7-2; a possible D gene is TRBD1 (6 bases). The CDR3 is 14 residues long. V was cut by 8 bases and J by 2 bases, with 15 bases left in between. Germline CDR1 and CDR2: SGHTA and FQGNSA. The CDR3 coding sequence is TGTGCCAGCGCACGTGGGGGGCCGAACTATGGCTACACCTTC. Protein product: CASARGGPNYGYTF.

This sequence joins TRBV5-1 and TRBJ2-7; TRBD1 is a possible D gene (5 bases). CDR1 and CDR2 from the germline V gene are SGHRS and YFSETQ. This CDR3 spans 14 amino acids. Trimming shortened V by 0 bases and J by 2 bases, and 9 bases separated the two germline ends. In nucleotides, the CDR3 is TGCGCCAGCAGCTTGGGCCAGGACACCTACGAGCAGTACTTC. Translated, it gives CASSLGQDTYEQYF. Using reference TRBV5-1 and TRBJ2-7 for the parts outside the CDR3, the full variable domain is KAGVTQTPRYLIKTRGQQVTLSCSPISGHRSVSWYQQTPGQGLQFLFEYFSETQRNKGNFPGRFSGRQFSNSRSEMNVSTLELGDSALYLCASSLGQDTYEQYFGPGTRLTVT.

The chain employs TRBV18 and TRBJ2-2; 7 positions match TRBD1. CDR3 length equals 15 residues. From germline, CDR1 is KGHSH and CDR2 LQKENI. After removal of 3 bases from V and 1 base from J, the junction contained 2 bases not matched to a gene. The CDR3 DNA is TGTGCCAGCTCACCGACAGGGAGGAACACCGGGGAGCTGTTTTTT. This codes for CASSPTGRNTGELFF.

CDR3 nucleotides: TGCAGCGTTGAAGGGACAGGTACCTACGAGCAGTACTTC. As protein: CSVEGTGTYEQYF. The V and J genes are TRBV29-1 and TRBJ2-7; the match to TRBD1 covers 7 bases. Looked up from germline, CDR1 is SQVTM and CDR2 is ANQGSEA. The length of the CDR3 is 13 residues. Trimming at V came to 1 base and at J to 2 bases, leaving 2 bases not matched to a gene.

This clone was detected only once. This chain joins TRBV7-2 and TRBJ1-2; 7 bases align to TRBD1. The CDR3 extends over 15 amino acids. Per germline, CDR1 SGHTA and CDR2 FQGNSA. V shed 3 bases and J 12 bases; nucleotides not matched to a gene: 16. CDR3 protein: CASSFPPNTDRANTF. The CDR3 DNA is TGTGCCAGCAGCTTTCCACCAAACACTGACAGGGCAAACACCTTC.

The J gene is TRBJ1-1, the V gene TRBV12-3 or TRBV12-4; 7 positions agree with TRBD1. The CDR3 loop spans 13 amino acids. The ends lost 5 bases at V and 11 bases at J; junction bases unmatched: 11. The CDR3 bases are TGTGCCAGCAGTATGGACAGGCGTTCGGCTGCTTTCTTT. Amino acid sequence: CASSMDRRSAAFF.

This chain links TRBV21-1 with TRBJ1-2; the table's D call, TRBD1, has no DNA check behind it. TRBV21-1 is a recognized pseudogene. The CDR3 is made up of 17 amino acids. The CDR3 DNA follows: TGTGCCAGCAGCAAAGACCCCGACAGGGGAAAAGGCTATGGCTACACCTTC. Its translation is CASSKDPDRGKGYGYTF.

The rearrangement joins TRBV2 to TRBJ2-1, with a possible D match to TRBD1 (5 bases). CDR3 length: 13 amino acids. Germline CDR1 reads SNHLY; CDR2 reads FYNNEI. Trimming took off 7 bases at V and 1 base at J, with 8 bases between the two ends. The CDR3 bases are TGTGCCAGCACAGGGCAGTCCTACAATGAGCAGTTCTTC. Protein sequence: CASTGQSYNEQFF.

This chain links TRBV7-6 with TRBJ1-4; a weak D match, TRBD1 (5 bases). V lost 4 bases, J lost 6 bases, and 15 bases lay in between. The germline V gene encodes CDR1 SGHVS and CDR2 FNYEAQ. This CDR3 is 15 amino acids long. The CDR3: CASSSDGGTHEKLFF. The CDR3 DNA reads TGTGCCAGCAGCTCAGACGGGGGTACCCATGAAAAACTGTTTTTT.

This chain uses TRBV7-9 with TRBJ1-1; D gene uncertain. V lost 5 bases to trimming and J lost 7 bases, with 8 bases between them. The germline V gene encodes CDR1 SEHNR and CDR2 FQNEAQ (reference sequence). The CDR3 sequence is 11 residues long. In DNA, the CDR3 is TGTGCCAGCAGCCTCGGATATGAAGCTTTCTTT. It yields the protein CASSLGYEAFF. Full variable domain (outside the CDR3, taken from reference TRBV7-9 and TRBJ1-1): DTGVSQNPRHKITKRGQNVTFRCDPISEHNRLYWYRQTLGQGPEFLTYFQNEAQLEKSRLLSDRFSAERPKGSFSTLEIQRTEQGDSAMYLCASSLGYEAFFGQGTRLTVV.

V and J are TRBV11-2 and TRBJ1-5; D not certain. The germline V gene encodes CDR1 SGHAT and CDR2 FQNNGV. V was pared by 4 bases and J by 8 bases, with 15 bases between. The CDR3 is 14 amino acids. CDR3 bases: TGTGCCAGCAGCTACCACACCGCCAGTGAGCCCCAGCATTTT. Translated: CASSYHTASEPQHF.

V usage is TRBV15 and J usage is TRBJ1-4, with D perhaps matching TRBD1 (5 bases). V lost 1 base to trimming and J lost 3 bases, with 12 bases between them. CDR1 is LNHNV and CDR2 is YYDKDF in the germline V gene (reference sequence). The CDR3 sequence is 16 residues long. The CDR3 DNA reads as TGTGCCACCAGCAGAGGGGACGGTAGAGCTAATGAAAAACTGTTTTTT. It encodes CATSRGDGRANEKLFF.

DNA for the CDR3: TGCGCCAGCAGCTTGGCCCAGGGGGCCTACGAGCAGTACTTC. This translates into CASSLAQGAYEQYF. The V gene is TRBV5-1, the J gene TRBJ2-7; 7 nucleotides match TRBD1. The CDR3 is 14 amino acids. V lost 0 bases, J lost 2 bases, and 2 bases stayed unmatched. Looked up from germline, CDR1 is SGHRS and CDR2 is YFSETQ. The full variable domain, its missing parts supplied by reference TRBV5-1 and TRBJ2-7, is KAGVTQTPRYLIKTRGQQVTLSCSPISGHRSVSWYQQTPGQGLQFLFEYFSETQRNKGNFPGRFSGRQFSNSRSEMNVSTLELGDSALYLCASSLAQGAYEQYFGPGTRLTVT.

CDR3 loop: CASSVYTGGTEAFF. CDR3 bases: TGTGCCAGCAGCGTCTATACAGGTGGCACTGAAGCTTTCTTT. The rearrangement uses TRBV7-9 and TRBJ1-1; tentative D call: TRBD1 (5 bases). This CDR3 has 14 amino acids. Germline CDR1 SEHNR, CDR2 FQNEAQ (reference sequence). V lost 5 bases, J lost 4 bases, and 14 bases lay in between.